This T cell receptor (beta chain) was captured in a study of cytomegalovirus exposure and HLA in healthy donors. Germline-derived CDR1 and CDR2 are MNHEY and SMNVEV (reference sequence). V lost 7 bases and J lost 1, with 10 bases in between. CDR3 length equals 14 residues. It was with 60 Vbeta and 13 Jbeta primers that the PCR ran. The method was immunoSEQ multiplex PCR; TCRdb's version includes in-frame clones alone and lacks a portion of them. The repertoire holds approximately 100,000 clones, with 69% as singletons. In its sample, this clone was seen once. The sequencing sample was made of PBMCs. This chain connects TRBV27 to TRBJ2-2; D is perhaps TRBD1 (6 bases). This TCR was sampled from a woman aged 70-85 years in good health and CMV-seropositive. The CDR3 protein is CASTPDRNTGELFF. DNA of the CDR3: TGTGCCAGCACCCCGGACAGGAACACCGGGGAGCTGTTTTTT.